This T cell receptor beta chain stems from a study of CD4 T cells in relation to SARS-CoV-2 and coronaviruses. Study-wide results and limits: Monoreactive clones expanded significantly more to SARS-CoV-2 than crossreactive clones did. The cross-reactivity analysis covered only spike protein, not other viral proteins.

Comments on this clone: Its antigen is as yet unknown.

CDR3 length: 15 residues. The germline V and J ends were trimmed by 3 bases and 2 bases, with 12 bases remaining between them. In germline, CDR1 is SGHAT, CDR2 FQNNGV. CD4+ T cells from unexposed donors were obtained before the COVID-19 pandemic (2011-2018). Naive and memory CD4+ T cells were separated from cryopreserved PBMCs. The protocol was immunoSEQ multiplex PCR, while the TCRdb copy is restricted to in-frame clones and leaves out a portion. The sample carries more than 50,000 clones, 80% to 90% recorded once. The chain employs TRBV11-2 and TRBJ2-3; no firm D call. The specimen sequenced was memory CD4+ T cells from PBMCs. This TCR was recovered from a human donor in good health. The CDR3 is CASSLPGPYTDTQYF. Here the CDR3 DNA reads TGTGCCAGCAGCTTGCCAGGACCCTACACAGATACGCAGTATTTT.